This passage covers 18 T cell receptor beta chains from one sample sequenced in a study of high-grade serous ovarian cancer treatment subgroups (TCRdb year 2021). Library preparation employed the immunoSEQ multiplex PCR assay. The immuneACCESS repertoire file appears here via TCRdb, limited to in-frame rearrangements. These files lack a portion of the clones; in checked studies, under half of the deficit traces to unresolved V genes, and the cause of the others is not known. The sample records approximately 1,600 clones, around 66% of which are singletons. The biggest ten clones account for 13% of the sample. Collection of tumor samples took place before definitive surgery or chemotherapy. The sample was tumor tissue. Receptor source: a human donor with high-grade serous ovarian cancer.

The chain employs TRBV12-5 and TRBJ2-1; 13 bases line up with TRBD2. The ends lost 6 bases at V and 10 bases at J; junction bases unmatched: 18. Germline V lookup: CDR1 LGHNT, CDR2 FRNRAP. This CDR3 region has 18 residues. The CDR3 DNA reads TGTGCTAGTGGCCGCGGGACTAGCGGGACTAGCCGTTACCCCGAGCAGTTCTTC. It encodes CASGRGTSGTSRYPEQFF. Combining the CDR3 with reference TRBV12-5 and TRBJ2-1 gives the whole variable domain DARVTQTPRHKVTEMGQEVTMRCQPILGHNTVFWYRQTMMQGLELLAYFRNRAPLDDSGMPKDRFSAEMPDATLATLKIQPSEPRDSAVYFCASGRGTSGTSRYPEQFFGPGTRLTVL.

The rearrangement links TRBV7-6 to TRBJ1-3, with a tentative D call TRBD1 (5 bases). Germline CDR1 reads SGHVS; CDR2 reads FNYEAQ. V shed 1 base and J shed 1 base, with 8 bases lying between them. The CDR3 has 15 residues. CDR3 loop: CASSLGGVSGNTIYF. CDR3 coding DNA: TGTGCCAGCAGCTTAGGAGGGGTTTCTGGAAACACCATATATTTT.

This clone occurred once. This chain joins TRBV9 and TRBJ2-7; TRBD2 agrees at 10 bases. Per the germline V gene, CDR1 is SGDLS and CDR2 is YYNGEE. CDR3 length equals 16 residues. V gave up 4 bases and J gave up 7 bases; unmatched junction bases: 14. The CDR3, as DNA: TGTGCCAGCAGCAGCTTAAGCGGGGGGGCCCCTGGAGAGCAGTACTTC. Amino acids: CASSSLSGGAPGEQYF.

The chain carries TRBV20-1 and TRBJ1-1; D possibly corresponds to TRBD1 (5 bases). The germline gives CDR1 DFQATT, CDR2 SNEGSKA (reference sequence). Trimming shortened V by 4 bases and J by 6 bases, and 9 bases separated the two germline ends. The CDR3 spans 11 residues. The CDR3 nucleotides are TGCAGTGCTACGATAGGGGCTGAAGCTTTCTTT. It encodes CSATIGAEAFF.

This chain uses TRBV9 with TRBJ2-1, with a possible D match to TRBD2 (5 bases). The CDR3 length is 16 residues. The germline V gene encodes CDR1 SGDLS and CDR2 YYNGEE. V was cut by 3 bases and J by 2 bases, with 15 bases left in between. This CDR3 reads CASSAFSVGAYNEQFF. CDR3 DNA sequence: TGTGCCAGCAGCGCGTTTAGCGTTGGAGCCTACAATGAGCAGTTCTTC.

This clone has a handful of counts. V usage is TRBV27 and J usage is TRBJ1-2, with 8 bases that match TRBD1. CDR1 is MNHEY and CDR2 is SMNVEV in the germline V gene (reference sequence). The CDR3 contains 14 residues. J lost 6 bases, V lost 5 bases, and 8 bases had no gene match. In DNA form, the CDR3 reads TGTGCCAGCAGTACCACGACAGGGGCTAATGGCTACACCTTC. Encoded protein: CASSTTTGANGYTF.

The rearrangement joins TRBV27 to TRBJ2-7; 7 bases align to TRBD1. This CDR3 has 15 residues. The germline CDR1 and CDR2 sequences are MNHEY and SMNVEV (reference sequence). The trim removed 2 bases at V and 5 bases at J, leaving 9 bases unmatched. CDR3 sequence reads: CASSLRGQALNEQYF. CDR3 nucleotide sequence: TGTGCCAGCAGTTTAAGGGGGCAGGCCCTTAACGAGCAGTACTTC.

This chain joins TRBV5-1 and TRBJ2-1, with TRBD2 matching over 8 bases. The CDR3 has 22 amino acids. CDR1 and CDR2 from the germline V gene are SGHRS and YFSETQ. Trimming cost V 2 bases and J 3 bases; bases outside gene matches: 25. The CDR3 nucleotides are TGCGCCAGCAGCTTTCCCTCGATTCACCGGGACCAGGGGACTAGGGGCTACAATGAGCAGTTCTTC. It is translated as CASSFPSIHRDQGTRGYNEQFF.

The chain has TRBV15 and TRBJ2-7; 7 bases fit TRBD2. Per the germline V gene, CDR1 is LNHNV and CDR2 is YYDKDF (reference sequence). Trimming took 5 bases from V and 4 from J; bases not matched to a gene: 5. This CDR3 is 13 amino acids long. The CDR3 loop is CATSDGLDYEQYF. Written as DNA, the CDR3 is TGTGCCACCAGCGACGGACTAGATTACGAGCAGTACTTC. Using reference TRBV15 and TRBJ2-7 for the parts outside the CDR3, the full variable domain is DAMVIQNPRYQVTQFGKPVTLSCSQTLNHNVMYWYQQKSSQAPKLLFHYYDKDFNNEADTPDNFQSRRPNTSFCFLDIRSPGLGDTAMYLCATSDGLDYEQYFGPGTRLTVT.

CDR3 coding DNA: TGCGCCAGCAGCTTTAGCGGGGGGGCTGCGACAGATACGCAGTATTTT. This codes for CASSFSGGAATDTQYF. The chain has TRBV4-1 and TRBJ2-3; 11 bases align to TRBD2. Trimming took 5 bases from V and 3 from J; bases not matched to a gene: 7. The CDR3 covers 16 residues. Germline V lookup: CDR1 MGHRA, CDR2 YSYEKL.

The J gene is TRBJ1-2, the V gene TRBV7-3, with a possible D match to TRBD1 (6 bases). This CDR3 is 13 amino acids long. V lost 1 base and J lost 8, with 11 bases in between. Germline CDR1 SGHTA, CDR2 FQGTGA. CDR3 loop: CASSLKQGMGYTF. The CDR3 nucleotides read TGTGCCAGCAGCTTAAAACAGGGTATGGGCTACACCTTC.

The chain carries TRBV1 and TRBJ1-6; the table's TRBD1 call for D was not verified on the DNA. TRBV1 is described as a pseudogene. The CDR3 covers 17 residues. The CDR3 sequence: CTSSRGTGEPYNSPLHF. CDR3 sequence (DNA): TGCACCAGCAGCCGCGGGACAGGGGAACCCTATAATTCACCCCTCCACTTT.

The chain recombines TRBV27 with TRBJ2-1; D unresolved. The CDR3 runs 15 residues. The V end lost 2 bases, the J end lost 8 bases, and 16 bases lay between the germline ends. The germline gives CDR1 MNHEY, CDR2 SMNVEV (reference sequence). CDR3 residues: CASSLGPRFFDEQFF. The CDR3, as DNA: TGTGCCAGCAGTTTAGGGCCCCGGTTTTTTGATGAGCAGTTCTTC.

Worth noting for this clone: The junction departs from the called germline gene at one end, perhaps through a read error. The gene calls are TRBV7-9 and TRBJ1-1; D is ambiguous. Germline V CDR1 and CDR2: SEHNR, FQNEAQ (reference sequence). There are 12 residues in the CDR3. The CDR3 DNA reads TGTGCCAGCAGCTACGGGAACTCTGAAGCTTTCTTT. Its protein product is CASSYGNSEAFF.

This rearrangement joins TRBV9 to TRBJ1-6, with no clear D. The ends were cut back, 2 bases at V and 6 bases at J, with 12 bases in the middle. Germline CDR1 reads SGDLS; CDR2 reads YYNGEE. The CDR3 is made up of 15 amino acids. This CDR3 is CASSVEGQSNSPLHF. For the CDR3, the DNA is TGTGCCAGCAGCGTCGAGGGCCAGAGTAATTCACCCCTCCACTTT.

This clone was found once. The chain is built from TRBV6-5 and TRBJ2-3, with TRBD1 matching 9 bases. CDR3 length equals 14 residues. Germline trimming cut 0 bases from V and 6 bases from J; bases unmatched to any gene: 1. From germline, CDR1 is MNHEY and CDR2 SVGAGI. CDR3 DNA sequence: TGTGCCAGCAGTTACTCCGGGACAGGGGATACGCAGTATTTT. Translating gives CASSYSGTGDTQYF.

V and J are TRBV19 and TRBJ1-1, with D maybe TRBD1 (5 bases). Between the trimmed V and J ends, which lost 4 bases and 2 bases, there was a span of 8 bases. The CDR3 has 13 amino acids. Germline lookup yields CDR1 LNHDA and CDR2 SQIVND (reference sequence). The chain's CDR3 is CASSTGRNTEAFF. DNA of the CDR3: TGTGCCAGTAGTACGGGACGAAACACTGAAGCTTTCTTT.

This clone was seen a single time. The gene calls are TRBV7-2 and TRBJ2-7; a possible D gene is TRBD2 (6 bases). V dropped 0 bases and J dropped 6 bases, with 15 bases sitting between them. This CDR3 is 15 amino acids long. CDR1 SGHTA and CDR2 FQGNSA come from the germline V gene. The CDR3 spells CASSLAGPGVGEQYF. CDR3 DNA sequence: TGTGCCAGCAGCTTAGCCGGCCCGGGGGTAGGCGAGCAGTACTTC.